Below, one T cell receptor (beta chain) is given with its context. As yet, its antigen is unknown. The data are from a study of cytomegalovirus exposure and HLA in healthy donors. Findings and limits, study-wide: Most TCR sequences were uncommon, yet certain public TCRs appeared in many donors. The TCR clusters that emerged in the first cohort tended, a later analysis found, to co-occur in the roughly 120 validation repertoires. In vitro assays verified that a few CMV-associated chains recognized CMV antigens specifically.

The V gene's germline CDR1 is MNHEY and CDR2 SVGAGI. With 2 bases removed from V and 0 bases from J, the gap between germline ends came to 3 bases. The CDR3 extends over 13 amino acids. Only in-frame clones appear in the TCRdb table, and some are missing; sequencing was by immunoSEQ multiplex PCR. The sample holds 70,000 to 95,000 clones; 93% are singletons and the top ten take about 3.8%. This sequence was found in a woman in her 30s in good health and CMV-seronegative. Sequencing was done on a sample of PBMCs. This sequence joins TRBV6-5 and TRBJ2-3; D unclear. CDR3 nucleotides: TGTGCCAGCAGTTACCCGAGCACAGATACGCAGTATTTT. The encoded protein is CASSYPSTDTQYF.